One T cell receptor (beta chain) is described in this entry. Its cognate antigen is unknown. The CDR3 consists of 18 residues. The V gene lost 3 bases and the J gene lost 1 base, with 22 bases spanning the gap. Per germline, CDR1 ENHRY and CDR2 SYGVKD. The data stem from a study of cytomegalovirus exposure and HLA in healthy donors. Study results and caveats: In a later analysis, a genetic analysis reported fewer productive-TCR N-insertions in an Asian-associated ancestry cluster than the cohort average. TCR beta V- and J-gene trimming was later associated with a missense DCLRE1C variant. Previously analyzed data showed that most TCR beta V segments were productive at a frequency of about 87% or about 30%.

PCR used 60 Vbeta primers and 13 Jbeta primers. Assay: immunoSEQ multiplex PCR; the TCRdb copy retains only in-frame clones and omits some. This table has 110,000 to 150,000 clones, about 75% appearing once. At collection, donors were nominally healthy, but unrecorded immune exposures were probable. The sequencing input was PBMCs. The chain uses TRBV10-3 and TRBJ2-7; a possible D gene is TRBD2 (5 bases). This TCR was sampled from a man aged 25-45 years in good health and CMV-seronegative. In nucleotides, the CDR3 is TGTGCCATCAGTGACCCTTCCGGGGAAAACACACTGTCCTACGAGCAGTACTTC. Its translation is CAISDPSGENTLSYEQYF.